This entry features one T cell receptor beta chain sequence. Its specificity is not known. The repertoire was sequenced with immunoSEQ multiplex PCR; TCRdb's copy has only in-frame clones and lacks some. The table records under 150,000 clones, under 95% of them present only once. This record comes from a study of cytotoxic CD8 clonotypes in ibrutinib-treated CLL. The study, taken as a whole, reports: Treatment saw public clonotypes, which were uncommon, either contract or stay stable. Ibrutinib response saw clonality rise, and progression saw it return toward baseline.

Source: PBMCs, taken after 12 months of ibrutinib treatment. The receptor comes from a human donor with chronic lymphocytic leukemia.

The DNA of the CDR3 is TGTGCCATCAGCCCCGGGACTAGCGGGAGGGGCTCCTACAATGAGCAGTTCTTC. The encoded protein is CAISPGTSGRGSYNEQFF. The chain links TRBV10-3 to TRBJ2-1; 16 positions agree with TRBD2. V trimming: 6 bases; J trimming: 0 bases; junction bases outside the gene matches: 5. The CDR3 covers 18 residues. CDR1 is ENHRY, CDR2 SYGVKD, per germline.